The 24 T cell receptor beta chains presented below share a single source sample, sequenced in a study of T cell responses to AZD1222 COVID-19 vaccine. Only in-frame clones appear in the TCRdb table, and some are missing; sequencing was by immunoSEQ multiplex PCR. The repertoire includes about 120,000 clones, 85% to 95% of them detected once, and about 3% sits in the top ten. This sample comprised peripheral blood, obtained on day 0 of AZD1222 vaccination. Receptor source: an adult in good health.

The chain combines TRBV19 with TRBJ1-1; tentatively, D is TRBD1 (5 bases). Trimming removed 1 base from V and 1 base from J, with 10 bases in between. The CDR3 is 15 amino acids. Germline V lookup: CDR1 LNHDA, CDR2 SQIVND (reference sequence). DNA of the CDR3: TGTGCCAGTAGTATAGTCCCACAGGCGAACACTGAAGCTTTCTTT. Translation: CASSIVPQANTEAFF.

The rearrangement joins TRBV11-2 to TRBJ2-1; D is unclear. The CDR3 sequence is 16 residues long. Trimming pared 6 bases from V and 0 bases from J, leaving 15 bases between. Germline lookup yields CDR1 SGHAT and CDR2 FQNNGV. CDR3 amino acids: CASRNGPQSSYNEQFF. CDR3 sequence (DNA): TGTGCCAGCAGAAATGGACCCCAGAGCTCCTACAATGAGCAGTTCTTC.

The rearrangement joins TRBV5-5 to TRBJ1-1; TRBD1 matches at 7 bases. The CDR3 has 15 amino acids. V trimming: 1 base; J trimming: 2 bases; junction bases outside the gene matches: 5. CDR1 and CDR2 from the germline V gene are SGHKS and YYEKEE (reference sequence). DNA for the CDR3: TGTGCCAGCAGCTTGACCACAGGGGCAAACACTGAAGCTTTCTTT. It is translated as CASSLTTGANTEAFF. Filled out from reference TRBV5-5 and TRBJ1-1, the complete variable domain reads DAGVTQSPTHLIKTRGQQVTLRCSPISGHKSVSWYQQVLGQGPQFIFQYYEKEERGRGNFPDRFSARQFPNYSSELNVNALLLGDSALYLCASSLTTGANTEAFFGQGTRLTVV.

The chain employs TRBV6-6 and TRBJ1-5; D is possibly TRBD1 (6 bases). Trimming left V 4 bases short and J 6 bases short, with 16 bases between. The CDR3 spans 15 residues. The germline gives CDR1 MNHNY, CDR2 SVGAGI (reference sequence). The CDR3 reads CASSFETGISQPQHF. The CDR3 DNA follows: TGTGCCAGCAGTTTCGAGACAGGAATCTCTCAGCCCCAGCATTTT.

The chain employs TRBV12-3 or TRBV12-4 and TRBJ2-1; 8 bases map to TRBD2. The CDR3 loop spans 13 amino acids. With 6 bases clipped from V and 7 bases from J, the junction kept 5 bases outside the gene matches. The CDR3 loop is CASSQGLGNEQFF. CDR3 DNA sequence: TGTGCCAGCAGCCAGGGACTAGGAAATGAGCAGTTCTTC.

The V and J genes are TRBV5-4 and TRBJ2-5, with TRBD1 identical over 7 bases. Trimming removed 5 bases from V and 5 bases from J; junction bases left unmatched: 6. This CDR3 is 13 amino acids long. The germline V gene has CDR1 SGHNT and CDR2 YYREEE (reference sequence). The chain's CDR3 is CASSSTGWETQYF. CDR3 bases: TGTGCCAGCAGTTCGACAGGGTGGGAGACCCAGTACTTC.

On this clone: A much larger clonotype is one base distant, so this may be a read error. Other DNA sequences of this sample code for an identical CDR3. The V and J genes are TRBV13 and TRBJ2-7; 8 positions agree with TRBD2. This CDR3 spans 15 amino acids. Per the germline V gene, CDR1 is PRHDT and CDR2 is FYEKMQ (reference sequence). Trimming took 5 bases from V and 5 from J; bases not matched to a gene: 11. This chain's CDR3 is CASSPGGSGVDEQYF. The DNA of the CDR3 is TGTGCCAGCAGCCCGGGGGGTAGCGGGGTCGACGAGCAGTACTTC.

The CDR3 sequence: CASSLHRTNYGYTF. The CDR3 nucleotides are TGTGCCAGCAGTTTGCACAGAACTAACTATGGCTACACCTTC. The V and J genes are TRBV28 and TRBJ1-2; D unclear. The ends were cut back, 3 bases at V and 0 bases at J, with 8 bases in the middle. In germline, CDR1 is MDHEN, CDR2 SYDVKM. The CDR3 consists of 14 residues.

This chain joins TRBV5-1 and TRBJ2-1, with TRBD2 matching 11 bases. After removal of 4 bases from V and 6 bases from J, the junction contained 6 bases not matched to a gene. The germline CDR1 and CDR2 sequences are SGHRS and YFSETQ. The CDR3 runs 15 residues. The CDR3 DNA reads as TGCGCCAGCAGCGCCGGGACTAGCGGAGCCAATGAGCAGTTCTTC. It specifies CASSAGTSGANEQFF.

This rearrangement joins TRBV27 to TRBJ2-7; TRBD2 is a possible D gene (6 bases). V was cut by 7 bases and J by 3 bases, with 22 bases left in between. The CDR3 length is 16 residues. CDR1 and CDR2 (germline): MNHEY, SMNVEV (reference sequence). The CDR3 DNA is TGTGCCAGCACCCCCCCCTGGCGGAGGGTGGGCTACGAGCAGTACTTC. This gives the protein CASTPPWRRVGYEQYF.

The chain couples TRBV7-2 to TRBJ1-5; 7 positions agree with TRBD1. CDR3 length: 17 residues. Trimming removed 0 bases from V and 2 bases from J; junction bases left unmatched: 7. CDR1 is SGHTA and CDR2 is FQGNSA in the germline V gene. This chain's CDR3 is CASSLARGGTRNQPQHF. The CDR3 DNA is TGTGCCAGCAGCTTAGCCAGGGGGGGAACTCGCAATCAGCCCCAGCATTTT.

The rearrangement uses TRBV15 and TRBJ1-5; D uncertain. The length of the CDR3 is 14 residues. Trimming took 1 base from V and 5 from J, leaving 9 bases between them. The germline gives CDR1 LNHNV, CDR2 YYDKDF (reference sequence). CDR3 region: CATSRGGGDQPQHF. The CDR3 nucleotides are TGTGCCACCAGCAGAGGAGGTGGCGATCAGCCCCAGCATTTT.

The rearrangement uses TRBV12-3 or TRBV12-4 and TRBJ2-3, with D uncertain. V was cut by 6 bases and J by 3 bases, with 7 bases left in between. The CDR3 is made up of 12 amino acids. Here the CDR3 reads CASSKGTDTQYF. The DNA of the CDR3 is TGTGCCAGCAGCAAAGGGACAGATACGCAGTATTTT.

DNA of the CDR3: TGCGCCAGCAGGGTTCCAGGGGACTCCTACGAGCAGTACTTC. Translation gives CASRVPGDSYEQYF. The V and J genes are TRBV10-2 and TRBJ2-7, with D possibly TRBD1 on 6 matching bases. Germline V gene data show CDR1 as WSHSY and CDR2 as SAAADI. Trimming removed 6 bases at V and 0 bases at J, with 12 bases between. The CDR3 is made up of 14 amino acids.

CDR3 sequence reads: CASSLGNQGYEKLFF. The CDR3 DNA reads TGTGCCAGCAGCTTGGGCAATCAGGGTTATGAAAAACTGTTTTTT. V gene TRBV5-4 combines with J gene TRBJ1-4, with D perhaps TRBD1 (5 bases). V lost 0 bases and J 6 bases, leaving 12 bases between the germline ends. The germline CDR1 and CDR2 sequences are SGHNT and YYREEE (reference sequence). This CDR3 is built from 15 residues. The full variable domain, with the rest looked up from reference TRBV5-4 and TRBJ1-4, is ETGVTQSPTHLIKTRGQQVTLRCSSQSGHNTVSWYQQALGQGPQFIFQYYREEENGRGNFPPRFSGLQFPNYSSELNVNALELDDSALYLCASSLGNQGYEKLFFGSGTQLSVL.

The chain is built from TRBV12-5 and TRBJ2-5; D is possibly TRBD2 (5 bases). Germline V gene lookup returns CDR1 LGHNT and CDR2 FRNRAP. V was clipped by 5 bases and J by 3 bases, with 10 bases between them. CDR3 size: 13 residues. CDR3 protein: CASGPSREETQYF. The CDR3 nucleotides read TGTGCTAGTGGTCCCTCGCGGGAAGAGACCCAGTACTTC.

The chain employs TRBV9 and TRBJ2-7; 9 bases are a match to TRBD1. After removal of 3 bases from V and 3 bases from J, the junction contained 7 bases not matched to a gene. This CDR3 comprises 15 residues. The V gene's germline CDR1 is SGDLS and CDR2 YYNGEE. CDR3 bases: TGTGCCAGCAGCGCGTCGGGACAGGGAAACTACGAGCAGTACTTC. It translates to CASSASGQGNYEQYF.

The CDR3 spells CSVSPGGETQYF. The CDR3 region has the DNA TGCAGCGTTTCCCCGGGGGGGGAGACCCAGTACTTC. V is TRBV29-1 and J is TRBJ2-5; TRBD2 aligns across 8 bases. From germline, CDR1 is SQVTM and CDR2 ANQGSEA. The CDR3 consists of 12 residues. The J segment lost 5 bases and the V segment lost 5 bases, leaving 4 bases of the junction unmatched.

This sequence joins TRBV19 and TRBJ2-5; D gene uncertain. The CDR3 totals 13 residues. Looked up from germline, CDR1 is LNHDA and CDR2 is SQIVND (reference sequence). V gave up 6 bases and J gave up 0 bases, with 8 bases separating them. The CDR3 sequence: CASSKRYQETQYF. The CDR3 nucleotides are TGTGCCAGTAGCAAAAGGTACCAAGAGACCCAGTACTTC.

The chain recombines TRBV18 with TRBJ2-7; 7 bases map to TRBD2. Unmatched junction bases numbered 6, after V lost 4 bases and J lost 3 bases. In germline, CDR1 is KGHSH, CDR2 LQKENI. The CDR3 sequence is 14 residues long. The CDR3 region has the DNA TGTGCCAGCTCACGAAGCGGGATGTTCTACGAGCAGTACTTC. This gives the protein CASSRSGMFYEQYF.

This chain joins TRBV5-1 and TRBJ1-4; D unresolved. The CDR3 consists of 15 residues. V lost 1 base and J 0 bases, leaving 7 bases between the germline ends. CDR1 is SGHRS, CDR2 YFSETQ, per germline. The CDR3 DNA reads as TGCGCCAGCAGCTTGAGGGATCCAACTAATGAAAAACTGTTTTTT. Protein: CASSLRDPTNEKLFF.

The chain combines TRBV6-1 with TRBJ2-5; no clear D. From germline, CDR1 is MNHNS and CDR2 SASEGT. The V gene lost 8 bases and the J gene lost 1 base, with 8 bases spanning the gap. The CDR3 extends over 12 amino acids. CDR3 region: CASGHPQETQYF. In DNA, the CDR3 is TGTGCCAGCGGTCACCCCCAAGAGACCCAGTACTTC.

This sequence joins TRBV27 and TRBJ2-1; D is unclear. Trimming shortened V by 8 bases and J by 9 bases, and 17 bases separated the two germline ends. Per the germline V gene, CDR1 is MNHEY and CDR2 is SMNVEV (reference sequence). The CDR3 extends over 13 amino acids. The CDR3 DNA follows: TGTGCCAGCCTCGGGTCGATGTTCGGTGAGCAGTTCTTC. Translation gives CASLGSMFGEQFF.

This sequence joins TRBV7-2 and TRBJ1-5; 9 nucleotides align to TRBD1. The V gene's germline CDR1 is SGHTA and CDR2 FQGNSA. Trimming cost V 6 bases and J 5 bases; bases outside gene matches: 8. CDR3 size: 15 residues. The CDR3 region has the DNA TGTGCCAGCAGTCGGGACAGGGTAAAGCATCAGCCCCAGCATTTT. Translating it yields CASSRDRVKHQPQHF.